These 2 T cell receptor beta chains were sequenced from one sample in a study of T-cell memory formation after mild COVID-19 (dated by TCRdb to about 2021). Library preparation used 5' RACE. Sequencing relied on an Illumina NovaSeq 6000. TCRdb reprocessed the public reads (quality trimming at Q25 with fastp, clone calling with MiXCR) and kept in-frame beta chains. Duplicate CDR3 protein sequences are folded into a single record with the most common DNA and genes. The sample table records some 120,000 distinct CDR3 sequences; about 6% of these occur just once. 2% to 2.5% of the sample is held by the ten biggest clonotypes. The source material was PBMCs or a T cell subset sorted from them (not recorded which). The source is an adult woman who had mild COVID-19 (a few samples of this study predate the infection). The sample titles of this study are shuffled in the database, so cell type and time point are left out; the donor was told from shared clones.

This clonotype was seen more than once but under ten times. The chain employs TRBV12-3 or TRBV12-4 and TRBJ2-5, with D perhaps TRBD2 (6 bases). This CDR3 has 14 amino acids. V lost 3 bases, J lost 5 bases, and 13 bases lay in between. The CDR3 protein is CASSFGGEWETQYF. The CDR3 DNA follows: TGTGCCAGCAGTTTTGGCGGGGAGTGGGAGACCCAGTACTTC.

This clonotype was seen ten or more times. V is TRBV5-5 and J is TRBJ1-2, with a tentative D call TRBD1 (6 bases). This CDR3 region has 13 residues. Germline V gives CDR1 SGHKS, CDR2 YYEKEE (reference sequence). V was clipped by 1 base and J by 7 bases, with 11 bases between them. The CDR3 is CASSLRSGVGYTF. CDR3 sequence (DNA): TGTGCCAGCAGCTTGAGGTCAGGGGTTGGCTACACCTTC.